This TCR beta chain was profiled in a study of PD-1 blockade in classical Hodgkin lymphoma. Across the whole study: Nivolumab was given intravenously to patients at 3 mg/kg every 2 weeks. Study conclusions and caveats: The diversity seen at baseline in complete responders resembled that of newly diagnosed patients.

Measured with immunoSEQ multiplex PCR; TCRdb has only the in-frame clones, and not every one. The sample includes about 150,000 clones, approximately 80% seen only once; the top ten take roughly 9.2%. All trial patients relapsed after autologous stem cell transplantation. Complete response, partial response or progressive disease made up the best responses. On this clone: What it binds is not known.

Sequencing was performed on peripheral blood mononuclear cells (PBMCs), taken before the second cycle of nivolumab. The sequence derives from a human donor with classical Hodgkin lymphoma.

This CDR3 is CASSLGLASGYNEQFF. Here the CDR3 DNA reads TGTGCCAGCAGTCTAGGACTAGCCTCTGGCTACAATGAGCAGTTCTTC. The chain has TRBV27 and TRBJ2-1, with TRBD2 matching 8 bases. The trim removed 5 bases at V and 3 bases at J, leaving 9 bases unmatched. In germline, CDR1 is MNHEY, CDR2 SMNVEV (reference sequence). The CDR3 sequence is 16 residues long.